The source of this T cell receptor (beta chain) is a study of blood T cells in healthy people across ages. PCR was performed a second time for about 7 to 11 cycles using a sample-barcoded 5' primer and a J-beta primer mix. Via MiXCR, TCRdb re-called the 5' RACE reads, giving one row per CDR3 protein. The table has some 790,000 distinct CDR3 sequences, around 28% seen once. Study conclusions and caveats: Those diversity estimates obtained from one million T cells were thought to be underestimates. Roughly linear declines in TCR beta diversity per million T cells occurred with age. Unsorted PBMCs prevented conclusive naive versus antigen-experienced comparison.

V shed 0 bases and J shed 8 bases, with 14 bases lying between them. There are 14 residues in the CDR3. CDR1 is SGHRS, CDR2 YFSETQ, per germline. This clonotype appeared many times. Its antigen is unknown. Source material: blood. The TCR originated in a woman over 75 in good health. The chain joins TRBV5-1 to TRBJ1-2; D is undetermined. Here the CDR3 reads CASSLAPGQRGYTF. DNA of the CDR3: TGCGCCAGCAGCTTGGCCCCGGGTCAACGGGGCTACACCTTC.